This TCR beta chain was observed in a study of blood T cell repertoires in COVID-19. Overall study: Acute and convalescent COVID-19 specimens originated in the United States, Italy and Spain.

The method was immunoSEQ multiplex PCR; TCRdb's version includes in-frame clones alone and lacks a portion of them. The sample lists roughly 79,000 clones; less than 90% were seen once. Trimming shortened V by 4 bases and J by 1 base, and 18 bases separated the two germline ends. Per germline, CDR1 SGDLS and CDR2 YYNGEE. This CDR3 has 17 residues. This sequence was found in a man aged 50 to 60 with acute or convalescent COVID-19. The genes are TRBV9 and TRBJ2-1; the D gene is possibly TRBD2 (6 bases). Sequenced sample: peripheral blood. The CDR3 loop reads CASSLDDREMSYNEQFF. Written as DNA, the CDR3 is TGTGCCAGCAGCTTAGACGATCGGGAGATGTCCTACAATGAGCAGTTCTTC.